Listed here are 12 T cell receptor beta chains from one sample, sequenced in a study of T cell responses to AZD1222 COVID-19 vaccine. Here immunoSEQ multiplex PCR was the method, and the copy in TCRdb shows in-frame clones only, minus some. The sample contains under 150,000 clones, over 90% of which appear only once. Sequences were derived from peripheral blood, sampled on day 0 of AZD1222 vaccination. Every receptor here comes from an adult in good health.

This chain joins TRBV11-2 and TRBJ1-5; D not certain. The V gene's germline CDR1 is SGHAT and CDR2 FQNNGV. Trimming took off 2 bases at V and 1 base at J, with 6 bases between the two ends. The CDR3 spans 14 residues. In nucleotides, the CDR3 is TGTGCCAGCAGCTTATACGGAAGCAATCAGCCCCAGCATTTT. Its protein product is CASSLYGSNQPQHF.

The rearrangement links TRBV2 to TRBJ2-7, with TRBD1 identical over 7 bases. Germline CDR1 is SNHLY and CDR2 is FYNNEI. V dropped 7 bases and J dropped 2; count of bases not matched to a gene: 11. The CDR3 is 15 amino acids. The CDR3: CASTASLTGTYEQYF. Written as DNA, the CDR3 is TGTGCCAGCACCGCCTCCTTGACAGGGACCTACGAGCAGTACTTC.

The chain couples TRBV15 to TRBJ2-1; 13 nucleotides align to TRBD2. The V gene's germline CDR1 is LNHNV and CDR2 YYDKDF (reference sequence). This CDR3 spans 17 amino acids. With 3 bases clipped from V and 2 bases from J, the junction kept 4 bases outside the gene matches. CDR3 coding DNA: TGTGCCACCAGCAGCAGGACTAGCGGGGGAACCTACAATGAGCAGTTCTTC. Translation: CATSSRTSGGTYNEQFF.

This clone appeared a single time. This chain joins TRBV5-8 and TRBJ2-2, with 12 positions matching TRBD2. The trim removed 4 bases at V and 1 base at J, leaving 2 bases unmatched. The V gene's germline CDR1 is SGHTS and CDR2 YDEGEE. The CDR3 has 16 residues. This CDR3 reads CASSEGLAGNTGELFF. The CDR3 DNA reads TGTGCCAGCAGCGAGGGACTAGCGGGGAACACCGGGGAGCTGTTTTTT.

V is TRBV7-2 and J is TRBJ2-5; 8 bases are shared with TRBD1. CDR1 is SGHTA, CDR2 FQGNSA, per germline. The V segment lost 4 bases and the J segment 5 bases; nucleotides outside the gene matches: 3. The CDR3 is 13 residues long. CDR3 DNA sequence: TGTGCCAGCAGCTCGGACAGGGTGGAGACCCAGTACTTC. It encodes CASSSDRVETQYF. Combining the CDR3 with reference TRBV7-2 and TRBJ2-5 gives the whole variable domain GAGVSQSPSNKVTEKGKDVELRCDPISGHTALYWYRQSLGQGLEFLIYFQGNSAPDKSGLPSDRFSAERTGGSVSTLTIQRTQQEDSAVYLCASSSDRVETQYFGPGTRLLVL.

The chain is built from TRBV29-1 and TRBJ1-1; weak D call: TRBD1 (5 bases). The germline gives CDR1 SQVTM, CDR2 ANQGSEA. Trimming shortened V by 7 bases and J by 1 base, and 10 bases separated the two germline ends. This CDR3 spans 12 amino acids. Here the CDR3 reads CSANTGNTEAFF. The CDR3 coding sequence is TGCAGCGCTAATACAGGGAACACTGAAGCTTTCTTT.

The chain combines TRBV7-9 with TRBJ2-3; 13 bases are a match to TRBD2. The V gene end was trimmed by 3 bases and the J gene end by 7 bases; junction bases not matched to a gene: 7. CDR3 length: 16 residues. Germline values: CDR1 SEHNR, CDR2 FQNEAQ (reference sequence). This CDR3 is CASSFGLAGAGNTQYF. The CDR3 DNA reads TGTGCCAGCAGCTTCGGACTAGCGGGGGCAGGAAATACGCAGTATTTT.

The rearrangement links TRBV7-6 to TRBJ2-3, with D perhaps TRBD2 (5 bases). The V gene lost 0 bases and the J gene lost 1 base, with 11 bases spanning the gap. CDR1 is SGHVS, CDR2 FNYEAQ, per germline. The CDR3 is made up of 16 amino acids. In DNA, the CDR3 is TGTGCCAGCAGCTTAGCCGAGGGTCCGGGCACAGATACGCAGTATTTT. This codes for CASSLAEGPGTDTQYF.

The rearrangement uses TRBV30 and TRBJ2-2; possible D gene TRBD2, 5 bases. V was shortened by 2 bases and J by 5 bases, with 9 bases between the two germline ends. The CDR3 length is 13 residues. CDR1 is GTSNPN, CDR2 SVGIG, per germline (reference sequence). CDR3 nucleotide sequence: TGTGCCTGGAGTAGAGGGAAAACCGGGGAGCTGTTTTTT. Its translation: CAWSRGKTGELFF.

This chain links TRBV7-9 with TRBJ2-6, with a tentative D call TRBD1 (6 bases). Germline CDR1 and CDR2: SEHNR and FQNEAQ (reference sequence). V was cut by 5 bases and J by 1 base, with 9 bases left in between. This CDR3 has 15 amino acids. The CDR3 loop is CASSQDRSGANVLTF. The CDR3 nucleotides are TGTGCCAGCAGCCAAGACAGGTCTGGGGCCAACGTCCTGACTTTC. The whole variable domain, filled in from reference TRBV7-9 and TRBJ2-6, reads DTGVSQNPRHKITKRGQNVTFRCDPISEHNRLYWYRQTLGQGPEFLTYFQNEAQLEKSRLLSDRFSAERPKGSFSTLEIQRTEQGDSAMYLCASSQDRSGANVLTFGAGSRLTVL.

This CDR3 is CASSPSAPLYGYTF. The CDR3 coding sequence is TGTGCCAGCAGTCCCTCAGCTCCCCTCTATGGCTACACCTTC. J is TRBJ1-2 and V is TRBV6-5, with unresolved D. Looked up from germline, CDR1 is MNHEY and CDR2 is SVGAGI. V was cut by 5 bases and J by 4 bases, with 14 bases left in between. The CDR3 is 14 residues long.

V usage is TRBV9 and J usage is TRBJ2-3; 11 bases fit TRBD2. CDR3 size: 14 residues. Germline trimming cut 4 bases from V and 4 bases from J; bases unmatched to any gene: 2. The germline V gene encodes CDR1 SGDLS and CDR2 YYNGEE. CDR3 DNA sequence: TGTGCCAGCAGCATAGCGGGGGGGCCAGATACGCAGTATTTT. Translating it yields CASSIAGGPDTQYF.